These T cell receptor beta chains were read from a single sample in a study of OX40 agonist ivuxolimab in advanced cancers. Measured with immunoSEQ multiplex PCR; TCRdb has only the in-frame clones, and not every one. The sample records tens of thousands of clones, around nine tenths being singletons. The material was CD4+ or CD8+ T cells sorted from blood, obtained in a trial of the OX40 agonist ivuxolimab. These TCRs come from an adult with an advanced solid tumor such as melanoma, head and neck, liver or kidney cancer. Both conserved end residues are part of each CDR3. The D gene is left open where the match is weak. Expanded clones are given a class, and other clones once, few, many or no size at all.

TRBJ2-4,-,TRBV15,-,TGTGCCACCAGCTACCCGAGCGCCAAAAACATTCAGTACTTC,CATSYPSAKNIQYF
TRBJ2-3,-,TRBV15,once,TGTGCCACCAAGTTAACGGACACAGATACGCAGTATTTT,CATKLTDTDTQYF
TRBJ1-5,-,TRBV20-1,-,TGCAGTGCTCAGGTGGGGCCGGCCCAGCATTTT,CSAQVGPAQHF
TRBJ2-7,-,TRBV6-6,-,TGTGCCAGCACCCCGGCAGGTTCGTCGGAGCAGTACTTC,CASTPAGSSEQYF
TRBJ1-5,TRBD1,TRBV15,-,TGTGCCACCAGCAGAGCTGGGACAGGGCTTTTCGGTGGGAATCAGCCCCAGCATTTT,CATSRAGTGLFGGNQPQHF
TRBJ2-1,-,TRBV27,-,TGTGCCAGCAGTTTATCGTACAGGATCCCCTACAATGAGCAGTTCTTC,CASSLSYRIPYNEQFF
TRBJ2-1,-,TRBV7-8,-,TGTGCCAGCAGCCCCAGACAGGTTTGGGATGAGCAGTTCTTC,CASSPRQVWDEQFF
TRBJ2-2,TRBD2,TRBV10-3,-,TGTGCCATCAGCGCGGGGGGCACCGGGGAGCTGTTTTTT,CAISAGGTGELFF
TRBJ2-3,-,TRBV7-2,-,TGTGCCAGCGAGCTACGGGGGGCGGGCACAGATACGCAGTATTTT,CASELRGAGTDTQYF
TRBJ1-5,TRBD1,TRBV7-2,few,TGTGCCAGCAGCTCCAGACAGGGGGCGAATCAGCCCCAGCATTTT,CASSSRQGANQPQHF
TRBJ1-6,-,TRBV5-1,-,TGCGCCAGCAGCCCCCGACAGTCGTCCTATAATTCACCCCTCCACTTT,CASSPRQSSYNSPLHF
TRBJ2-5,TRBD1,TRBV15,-,TGTGCCACCAGCAGAGCGGGGACAGGCGGGGAGACCCAGTACTTC,CATSRAGTGGETQYF
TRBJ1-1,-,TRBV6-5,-,TGTGCCAGCAGTTACTCGACGGGGGGTAGGTATGCTTTCTTT,CASSYSTGGRYAFF
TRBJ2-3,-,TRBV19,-,TGTGCCAGTAGTATAAGGGATCATAATACGCAGTATTTT,CASSIRDHNTQYF
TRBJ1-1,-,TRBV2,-,TGTGCCAGCAGATTGGGGGTATCGGCTGAAGCTTTCTTT,CASRLGVSAEAFF
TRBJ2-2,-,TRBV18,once,TGTGCCAGCTCACCCTGGACCGGGCCGAACACCGGGGAGCTGTTTTTT,CASSPWTGPNTGELFF
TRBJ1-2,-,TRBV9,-,TGTGCCAGCAGCGCCCCGGGGCGTAGCTATGGCTACACCTTC,CASSAPGRSYGYTF
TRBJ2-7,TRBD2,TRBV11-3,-,TGTGCCAGCAGCCCCGGCGGGAGCTACTCCTACGAGCAGTACTTC,CASSPGGSYSYEQYF
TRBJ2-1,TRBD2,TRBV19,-,TGTGCCAGTAGTGTTGAGCGGGAGGTCCCCTACAATGAGCAGTTCTTC,CASSVEREVPYNEQFF
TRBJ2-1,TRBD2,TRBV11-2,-,TGTGCCAGCAGCAAGGGACTAAACAATGAGCAGTTCTTC,CASSKGLNNEQFF
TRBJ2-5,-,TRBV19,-,TGTGCCAGTAGTATTAGCGGCCAAGAGACCCAGTACTTC,CASSISGQETQYF
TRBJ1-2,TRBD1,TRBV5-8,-,TGTGCCAGCAGCCGAATGGAGGGGGCTCGGGGCTACACCTTC,CASSRMEGARGYTF
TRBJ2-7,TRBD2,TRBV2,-,TGTGCCAGCAGTGATATCGCGGGAGATCACTACGAGCAGTACTTC,CASSDIAGDHYEQYF
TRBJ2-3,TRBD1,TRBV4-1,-,TGCGCCAGCAGCCAAGCCGGGACAGGGGGGGCAGATACGCAGTATTTT,CASSQAGTGGADTQYF
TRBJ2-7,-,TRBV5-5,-,TGTGCCAGCAGCAGCCTCGGGGGTGGGGACGAGCAGTACTTC,CASSSLGGGDEQYF
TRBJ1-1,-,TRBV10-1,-,TGCGCCAGCAACCCCCTCCTGTGGCGGCAGGCTGAAGCTTTCTTT,CASNPLLWRQAEAFF
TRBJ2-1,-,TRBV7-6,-,TGTGCCAGCAGCCCCGGACACCATAGGCAGTTCTTC,CASSPGHHRQFF
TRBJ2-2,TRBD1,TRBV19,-,TGTGCCAGTAGTGGACAGGGCGCACGATTAAACACCGGGGAGCTGTTTTTT,CASSGQGARLNTGELFF
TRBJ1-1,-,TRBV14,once,TGTGCCAGCAGCCAAGAAGGAGGGAGATTATCCTCTGAAGCTTTCTTT,CASSQEGGRLSSEAFF
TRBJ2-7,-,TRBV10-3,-,TGTGCCATCAGTCTCCGGGGGCCCGAGCAGTACTTC,CAISLRGPEQYF
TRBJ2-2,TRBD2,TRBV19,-,TGTGCCAGTAGTATCTTGCCTAGCGGGAACACCGGGGAGCTGTTTTTT,CASSILPSGNTGELFF
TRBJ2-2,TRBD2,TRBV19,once,TGTGCCAGTAGAGCGACCGGGGGGGTAGGAGGCACCGGGGAGCTGTTTTTT,CASRATGGVGGTGELFF
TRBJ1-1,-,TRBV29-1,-,TGCAGCGTTGTCCCCAGGGGCTCGGGCACTGAAGCTTTCTTT,CSVVPRGSGTEAFF
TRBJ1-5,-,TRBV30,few,TGTGCCTGGGGAACAGGGTACAATCAGCCCCAGCATTTT,CAWGTGYNQPQHF
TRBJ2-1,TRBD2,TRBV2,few,TGTGCCAGCGTACCTCCGGGACTAGCGGGAGGCTCGGAGCAGTTCTTC,CASVPPGLAGGSEQFF
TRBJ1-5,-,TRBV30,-,TGTGCCTGGAGTGTACTTGGGGATCAGCCCCAGCATTTT,CAWSVLGDQPQHF
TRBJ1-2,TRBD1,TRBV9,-,TGTGCCAGCAGCGAGGGGACAGCCCATGGCTACACCTTC,CASSEGTAHGYTF
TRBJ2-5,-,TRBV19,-,TGTGCCAGTAGTTGGCGAGCGGGAGAGACCCAGTACTTC,CASSWRAGETQYF
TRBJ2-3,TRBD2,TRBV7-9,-,TGTGCCAGCAGCCGCGGGAGTGGGGGCACAGATACGCAGTATTTT,CASSRGSGGTDTQYF
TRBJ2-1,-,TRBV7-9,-,TGTGCCAGCAGCTTATCTGGGATCTCCTACAATGAGCAGTTCTTC,CASSLSGISYNEQFF